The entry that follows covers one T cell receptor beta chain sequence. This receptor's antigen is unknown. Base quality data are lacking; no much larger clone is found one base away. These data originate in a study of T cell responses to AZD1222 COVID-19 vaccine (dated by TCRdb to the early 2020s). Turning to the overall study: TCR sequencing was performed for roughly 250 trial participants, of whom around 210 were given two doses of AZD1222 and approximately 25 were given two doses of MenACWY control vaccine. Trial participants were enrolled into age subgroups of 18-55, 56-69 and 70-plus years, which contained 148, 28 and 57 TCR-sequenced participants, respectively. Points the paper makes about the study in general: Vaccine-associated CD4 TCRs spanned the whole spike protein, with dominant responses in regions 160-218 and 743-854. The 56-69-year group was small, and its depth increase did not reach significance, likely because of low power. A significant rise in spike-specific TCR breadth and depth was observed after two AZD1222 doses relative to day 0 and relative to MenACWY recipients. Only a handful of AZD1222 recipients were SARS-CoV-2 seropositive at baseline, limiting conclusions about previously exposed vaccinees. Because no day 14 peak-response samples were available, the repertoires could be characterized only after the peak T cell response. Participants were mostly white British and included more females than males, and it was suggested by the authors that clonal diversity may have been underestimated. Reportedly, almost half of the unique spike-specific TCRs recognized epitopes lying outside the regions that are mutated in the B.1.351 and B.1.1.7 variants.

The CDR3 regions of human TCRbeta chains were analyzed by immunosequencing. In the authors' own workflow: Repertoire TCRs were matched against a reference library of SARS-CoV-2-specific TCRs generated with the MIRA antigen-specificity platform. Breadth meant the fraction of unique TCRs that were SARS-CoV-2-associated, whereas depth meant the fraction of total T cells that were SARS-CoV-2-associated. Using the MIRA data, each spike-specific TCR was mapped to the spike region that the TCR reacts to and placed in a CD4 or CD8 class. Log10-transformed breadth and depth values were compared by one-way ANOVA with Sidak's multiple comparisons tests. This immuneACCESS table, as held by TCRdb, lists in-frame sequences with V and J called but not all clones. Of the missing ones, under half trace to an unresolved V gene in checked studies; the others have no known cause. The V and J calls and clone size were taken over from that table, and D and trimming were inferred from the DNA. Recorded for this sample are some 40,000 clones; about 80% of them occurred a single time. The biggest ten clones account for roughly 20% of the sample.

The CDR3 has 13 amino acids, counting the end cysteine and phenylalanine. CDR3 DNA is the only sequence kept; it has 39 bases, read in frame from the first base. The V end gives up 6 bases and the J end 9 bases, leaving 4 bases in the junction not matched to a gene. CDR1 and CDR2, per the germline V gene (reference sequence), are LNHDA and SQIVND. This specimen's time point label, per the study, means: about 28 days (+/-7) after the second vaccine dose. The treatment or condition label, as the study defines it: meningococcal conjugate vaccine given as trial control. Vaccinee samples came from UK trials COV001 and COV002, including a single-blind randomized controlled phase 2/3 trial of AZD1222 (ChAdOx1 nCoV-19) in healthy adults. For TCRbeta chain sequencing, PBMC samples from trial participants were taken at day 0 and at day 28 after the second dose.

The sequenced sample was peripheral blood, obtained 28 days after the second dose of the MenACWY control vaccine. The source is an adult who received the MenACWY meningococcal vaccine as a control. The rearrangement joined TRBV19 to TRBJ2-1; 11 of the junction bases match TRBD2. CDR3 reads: CASRGTSGFEQFF. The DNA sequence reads TGTGCCAGTAGGGGGACTAGCGGCTTTGAGCAGTTCTTC.